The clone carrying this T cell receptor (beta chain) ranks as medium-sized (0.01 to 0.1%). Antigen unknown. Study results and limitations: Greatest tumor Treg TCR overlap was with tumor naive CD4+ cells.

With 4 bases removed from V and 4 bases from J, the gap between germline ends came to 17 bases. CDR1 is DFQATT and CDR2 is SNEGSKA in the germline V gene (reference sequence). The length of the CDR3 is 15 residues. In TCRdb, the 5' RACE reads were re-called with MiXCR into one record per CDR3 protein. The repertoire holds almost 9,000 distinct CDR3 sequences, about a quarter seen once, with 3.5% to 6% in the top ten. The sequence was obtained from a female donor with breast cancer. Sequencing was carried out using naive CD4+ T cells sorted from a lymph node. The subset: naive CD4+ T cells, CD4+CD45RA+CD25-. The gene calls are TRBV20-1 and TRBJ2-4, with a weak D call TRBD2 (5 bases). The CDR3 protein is CSATVYSATKNIQYF. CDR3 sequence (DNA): TGCAGTGCTACCGTGTATAGCGCAACAAAAAACATTCAGTACTTC.